These T cell receptor beta chains were read from a single sample in a study of T cells in Graves' hyperthyroidism and ophthalmopathy. TCRdb recomputed calls from the multiplex PCR reads with MiXCR, one row per CDR3 protein. This table has about 600,000 distinct CDR3 sequences, about 14% appearing once. The sequencing input was blood. The source is a woman aged 50 to 60 with Graves' ophthalmopathy. Both conserved end residues are part of each CDR3. The order of the fields is clone size, J gene, CDR3 length, D gene, V gene, CDR3 DNA, CDR3 protein. D genes are given only for firm matches. Some rows mark clone size as missing; the rest say once, few, many or name a class of expanded clone.

many,TRBJ2-2,13,NA,TRBV12-3/TRBV12-4,TGTGCCAGCACTGAACAGACTACCGGGGAGCTGTTTTTT,CASTEQTTGELFF
NA,TRBJ1-2,15,NA,TRBV27,TGTGCCAGCAGTTCCAACCCCCTGGGTAACTATGGCTACACCTTC,CASSSNPLGNYGYTF
many,TRBJ1-2,12,TRBD1,TRBV28,TGTGCCACCGCGACAGGGCTAATGGGCTACACCTTC,CATATGLMGYTF
few,TRBJ2-1,15,TRBD1,TRBV9,TGTGCCAGCAGCCCGGGACAGGGACTTTTAAATGAGCAGTTCTTC,CASSPGQGLLNEQFF
few,TRBJ1-1,14,NA,TRBV19,TGTGCCAGTAGTTCCCTGGAGGGGAACACTGAAGCTTTCTTT,CASSSLEGNTEAFF
many,TRBJ2-3,15,TRBD2,TRBV7-9,TGTGCCAGCAGCCGACTAGCGGGAGCAGGAGATACGCAGTATTTT,CASSRLAGAGDTQYF
many,TRBJ2-3,13,NA,TRBV2,TGTGCCAGCAGTGAGGACCGAGCAGATACGCAGTATTTT,CASSEDRADTQYF
many,TRBJ1-1,12,NA,TRBV11-3,TGTGCCAGCAGCTTGGGACACCTTGAAGCTTTCTTT,CASSLGHLEAFF
many,TRBJ2-7,14,TRBD1,TRBV20-1,TGCAGTGCTAGATCGGGACAGGCATCCTACGAGCAGTACTTC,CSARSGQASYEQYF
many,TRBJ2-7,15,NA,TRBV27,TGTGCCAGCAGTTCGCCAGCGGAAACGTCCTACGAGCAGTACTTC,CASSSPAETSYEQYF
many,TRBJ1-3,14,NA,TRBV18,TGTGCCAGCAGCCCGGGGAGCTCTGGAAACACCATATATTTT,CASSPGSSGNTIYF
few,TRBJ2-2,18,TRBD2,TRBV12-3/TRBV12-4,TGTGCCAGCAGCCGCGGACTAGCGGGGCTTTTAAACACCGGGGAGCTGTTTTTT,CASSRGLAGLLNTGELFF
few,TRBJ2-1,18,TRBD2,TRBV5-1,TGCGCCAGCAGCTTATTACCCGGGACTAGCGGGATAGTAGCTGAGCAGTTCTTC,CASSLLPGTSGIVAEQFF
many,TRBJ2-6,15,NA,TRBV2,TGTGCCAGCAGTGAAAGGGGCTCTGGGGCCAACGTCCTGACTTTC,CASSERGSGANVLTF
many,TRBJ2-2,13,NA,TRBV12-3/TRBV12-4,TGTGCCAGCCTAGACAGATTCACCGGGGAGCTGTTTTTT,CASLDRFTGELFF
many,TRBJ2-5,13,NA,TRBV5-8,TGTGCCAGCAGCGGGAGGACCGAAGAGACCCAGTACTTC,CASSGRTEETQYF
NA,TRBJ2-1,14,NA,TRBV10-3,TGTGCCATCAGCCTGGGCAGGGGATTCGTTGAGCAGTTCTTC,CAISLGRGFVEQFF
few,TRBJ2-7,15,TRBD1,TRBV20-1,TGCAGTGCTAGAGTAGGGACAGGGGCAACCTACGAGCAGTACTTC,CSARVGTGATYEQYF
NA,TRBJ2-3,13,NA,TRBV7-3,TGTGCCAGCAGCCCAAAGGCGTTGTTTACGCAGTATTTT,CASSPKALFTQYF
few,TRBJ2-1,15,NA,TRBV27,TGTGCCAGCTCTTTAAGCGGCCCCGCGGGGAATGAGCAGTTCTTC,CASSLSGPAGNEQFF
many,TRBJ2-3,14,TRBD2,TRBV18,TGTGCCAGCGGACAAGCGGGAGTGGGGGATACGCAGTATTTT,CASGQAGVGDTQYF
NA,TRBJ2-1,15,TRBD2,TRBV6-1,TGTGCCAGCAGTGAATTTACTAGCGTGGGCAATGAGCAGTTCTTC,CASSEFTSVGNEQFF
many,TRBJ1-5,15,NA,TRBV6-1,TGTGCCAGCAGTGTGGGTCAGGGGAACTATCAGCCCCAGCATTTT,CASSVGQGNYQPQHF
few,TRBJ2-3,15,NA,TRBV29-1,TGCAGCGTGCAACCAGGGTCTTGGGGCACAGATACGCAGTATTTT,CSVQPGSWGTDTQYF
few,TRBJ2-5,13,NA,TRBV30,TGTGCCTGGAGTGTACTCCGGAGGGAGACCCAGTACTTC,CAWSVLRRETQYF
many,TRBJ1-1,14,NA,TRBV2,TGTGCCAGCAGTGACGGTGGAGAGGGGACTGAAGCTTTCTTT,CASSDGGEGTEAFF
many,TRBJ1-1,14,NA,TRBV5-1,TGCGCCAGCTGGGCTGTAGGAGATAACACTGAAGCTTTCTTT,CASWAVGDNTEAFF
NA,TRBJ2-2,14,NA,TRBV29-1,TGCAGCGTTGCACGGCCTACTCTCACCGGGGAGCTGTTTTTT,CSVARPTLTGELFF
many,TRBJ1-5,15,TRBD1,TRBV12-3/TRBV12-4,TGTGCCAGCAGTGGGGCTAACAGGGGAGTTCAGCCCCAGCATTTT,CASSGANRGVQPQHF
few,TRBJ2-5,13,NA,TRBV5-8,TGTGCCAGCGGCAGGGCTCTGCCAGAGACCCAGTACTTC,CASGRALPETQYF
NA,TRBJ2-3,14,NA,TRBV29-1,TGCAGCACGAACCCCCGAGAAAGCACAGATACGCAGTATTTT,CSTNPRESTDTQYF
NA,TRBJ2-3,17,NA,TRBV4-3,TGCGCCAGCAGCCAAGGTGTATCAGGTTTCTTGGGAGATACGCAGTATTTT,CASSQGVSGFLGDTQYF
many,TRBJ2-7,16,TRBD1,TRBV7-8,TGTGCCAGCAGCAGACGGGACAGAAAGGATACGTACGAGCAGTACTTC,CASSRRDRKDTYEQYF
few,TRBJ2-3,15,TRBD2,TRBV6-1,TGTGCCAGCAGTTCCCCTAGCGGGAGTTCAGATACGCAGTATTTT,CASSSPSGSSDTQYF
NA,TRBJ2-7,14,NA,TRBV10-3,TGTGCCATCACTGACACCTTAAGCTCCTACGAGCAGTACTTC,CAITDTLSSYEQYF
NA,TRBJ1-2,11,TRBD1,TRBV12-3/TRBV12-4,TGTGCCAGCAGCCGGACAGGTGGCTACACCTTC,CASSRTGGYTF
many,TRBJ1-6,12,NA,TRBV12-3/TRBV12-4,TGTGCCAGCAGGACAGGTCTCTCTCCATACCACTTT,CASRTGLSPYHF
few,TRBJ2-3,15,TRBD2,TRBV12-3/TRBV12-4,TGTGCCAGCAGCAATGGACTAGCCACCACAGATACGCAGTATTTT,CASSNGLATTDTQYF
many,TRBJ2-7,13,NA,TRBV28,TGTGCCAGCAGTTTCGGATCCGACTACGAGCAGTACTTC,CASSFGSDYEQYF
few,TRBJ2-7,13,NA,TRBV19,TGTGCCAGTACCGGACTCCCGTCCTACGAGCAGTACTTC,CASTGLPSYEQYF
NA,TRBJ2-7,16,TRBD2,TRBV6-5,TGTGCCAGCAGTTACCTAAGCGGGAGGCCCTCCTACGAGCAGTACTTC,CASSYLSGRPSYEQYF
NA,TRBJ2-7,14,TRBD1,TRBV7-2,TGTGCCAGCAGGTTGGGCGGACAGGGCTACGAGCAGTACTTC,CASRLGGQGYEQYF
many,TRBJ2-7,15,TRBD1,TRBV7-2,TGTGCCAGCAGCCAAACCGGGACAGGGCACTACGAGCAGTACTTC,CASSQTGTGHYEQYF
NA,TRBJ1-1,15,NA,TRBV28,TGTGCCAGCAGTCCCCCGGGACGGCTGAACGCTGGAGCTTTCTTT,CASSPPGRLNAGAFF
few,TRBJ1-4,14,NA,TRBV12-3/TRBV12-4,TGTGCCAGCACCGCGGGCCCGGGTAATGAAAAACTGTTTTTT,CASTAGPGNEKLFF
many,TRBJ2-1,18,TRBD2,TRBV2,TGTGCCAGCAGTGATAGGGGACTAGCGGGGGACCTAAGGAATGAGCAGTTCTTC,CASSDRGLAGDLRNEQFF
NA,TRBJ2-7,15,NA,TRBV6-1,TGTGCCAGCAGTGAAACAGGAGGGGGATTCTACGAGCAGTACTTC,CASSETGGGFYEQYF
many,TRBJ2-5,14,NA,TRBV27,TGTGCCAGCAGTTTATCACTAGCCCTAGAGACCCAGTACTTC,CASSLSLALETQYF
NA,TRBJ1-1,15,NA,TRBV4-1,TGCGCCAGCAGCCAAGTTGGGGGAGATAACACTGAAGCTTTCTTT,CASSQVGGDNTEAFF
many,TRBJ2-1,17,TRBD2,TRBV6-2/TRBV6-3,TGTGCCAGCAGGCACACTAGCGGGACCAGCTCCTACAATGAGCAGTTCTTC,CASRHTSGTSSYNEQFF
many,TRBJ2-5,15,NA,TRBV7-9,TGTGCCAGCAGCTCGTCAGGTGATCACCAAGAGACCCAGTACTTC,CASSSSGDHQETQYF
few,TRBJ2-5,10,NA,TRBV29-1,TGCAGCGAGGCGCGGGAGACCCAGTACTTC,CSEARETQYF
many,TRBJ1-2,12,NA,TRBV7-2,TGTGCCAGCAGGTCTACAGGGTTAGGCTACACCTTC,CASRSTGLGYTF